The TCR beta chain under discussion was sequenced for a study of neoadjuvant anti-PD-1 for oral cavity cancer. Study at large: Around day 43, patients without progression received a fourth nivolumab dose before surgery. Regarding the study as a whole: With three patients per group, TCR findings need larger cohorts. Pretreatment Treg/Th17 ratio correlated inversely with post-treatment tumor clonality. PBMC Gini-index clonality exceeded responders' in non-responders post-nivolumab.

V gave up 5 bases and J gave up 2 bases; unmatched junction bases: 3. The CDR3 is 14 amino acids. Germline lookup yields CDR1 SGHTA and CDR2 FQGTGA. Regarding this clone: The antigen remains undetermined.

The repertoire was sequenced with immunoSEQ multiplex PCR; TCRdb's copy has only in-frame clones and lacks some. This table has about 72,000 clones, 83% appearing once. Sequencing was performed on PBMCs, taken before nivolumab (anti-PD-1) treatment. The V call is TRBV7-3, the J call TRBJ2-1; TRBD1 aligns across 7 bases. The source is a person aged 40 to 85 with oral cavity squamous cell carcinoma. The CDR3 DNA is TGTGCCAGCAGCCCACAGGGGACCTACAATGAGCAGTTCTTC. Amino acid sequence: CASSPQGTYNEQFF.